The source of this T cell receptor beta chain is a study of blood T cell repertoires in COVID-19. CDR1 and CDR2 from the germline V gene are MGHRA and YSYEKL. CDR3 length: 15 residues. Trimming removed 1 base from V and 2 bases from J, with 12 bases in between. Assay used: immunoSEQ multiplex PCR; TCRdb lists only in-frame clones, some missing. The table shows a few hundred thousand clones, with over 80% occurring only once. Source material: PBMCs or T cells enriched from blood (not recorded which). The V call is TRBV4-1, the J call TRBJ2-7; D possibly corresponds to TRBD2 (6 bases). This TCR was recovered from a man younger than 45 who had recovered from COVID-19. CDR3 sequence reads: CASSQVWEVTYEQYF. CDR3 nucleotide sequence: TGCGCCAGCAGCCAAGTTTGGGAGGTAACCTACGAGCAGTACTTC.